The 2 T cell receptor beta chains below were found in one sample sequenced in a study of T cells in Graves' hyperthyroidism and ophthalmopathy. RNA transcripts were the template for amplifying TCR beta CDR3 regions. RT-PCR in the first round (using the HTBI primer set) targeted the TCR CDR3. In TCRdb, the multiplex PCR reads were re-called with MiXCR into one record per CDR3 protein. The table has 480,000 or so distinct CDR3 sequences, roughly 45% seen once. Sample: peripheral blood or thyroid tissue (not recorded which). The receptors here all came from an adult woman with Graves' disease, either hyperthyroidism or ophthalmopathy (not recorded which).

This chain joins TRBV10-3 and TRBJ2-3, with TRBD2 matching 14 bases. Germline assignment: CDR1 ENHRY and CDR2 SYGVKD. The CDR3 is made up of 15 amino acids. The V gene end was trimmed by 10 bases and the J gene end by 4 bases; junction bases not matched to a gene: 7. Written as DNA, the CDR3 is TGTGCCACGACTCTGACTAGCGGGAGGGCAGATACGCAGTATTTT. Amino acid sequence: CATTLTSGRADTQYF.

This clonotype was seen a few times. The V call is TRBV27, the J call TRBJ2-2; D perhaps matches TRBD1 (6 bases). The CDR3 length is 15 residues. V was clipped by 6 bases and J by 4 bases, with 15 bases between them. Looked up from germline, CDR1 is MNHEY and CDR2 is SMNVEV (reference sequence). The CDR3 reads CASRLLTTGTGELFF. The CDR3 coding sequence is TGTGCCAGCAGACTCCTTACGACAGGCACCGGGGAGCTGTTTTTT.